Included here is one TCR beta chain sequence, with context. The data were taken from a study of cytomegalovirus exposure and HLA in healthy donors. V was pared by 2 bases and J by 4 bases, with 8 bases of the junction left unmatched. The CDR3 totals 15 residues. The germline V gene encodes CDR1 SGHTA and CDR2 FQGNSA. Some clones are missing from TCRdb's copy, which holds only in-frame ones; the method was immunoSEQ multiplex PCR. The sample holds fewer than 400,000 clones; 75% to 90% are singletons and the top ten take 0.65% to 0.85%. V and J are TRBV7-2 and TRBJ2-7, with TRBD2 identical over 7 bases. This clonotype originated in a woman in her late teens or twenties in good health and CMV-seronegative. Sequenced sample: PBMCs. The CDR3 loop is CASSLRGGPEYEQYF. The CDR3, as DNA: TGTGCCAGCAGCTTAAGGGGAGGGCCTGAGTACGAGCAGTACTTC.